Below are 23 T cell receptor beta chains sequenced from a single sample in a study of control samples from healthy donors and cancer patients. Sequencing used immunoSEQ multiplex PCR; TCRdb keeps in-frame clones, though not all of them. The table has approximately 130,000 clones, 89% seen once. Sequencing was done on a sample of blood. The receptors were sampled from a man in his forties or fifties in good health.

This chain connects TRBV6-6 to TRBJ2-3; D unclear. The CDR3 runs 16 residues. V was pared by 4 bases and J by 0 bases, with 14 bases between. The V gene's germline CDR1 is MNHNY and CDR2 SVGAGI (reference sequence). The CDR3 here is CASSSSTAASTDTQYF. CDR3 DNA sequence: TGTGCCAGCAGTTCCTCGACTGCTGCTAGCACAGATACGCAGTATTTT.

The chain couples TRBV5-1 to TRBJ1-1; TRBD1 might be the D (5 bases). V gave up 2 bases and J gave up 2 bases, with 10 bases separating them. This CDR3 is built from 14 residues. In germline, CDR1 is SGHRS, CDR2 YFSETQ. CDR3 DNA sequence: TGCGCCAGCAGCTTTGGGGGAGCAAACACTGAAGCTTTCTTT. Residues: CASSFGGANTEAFF.

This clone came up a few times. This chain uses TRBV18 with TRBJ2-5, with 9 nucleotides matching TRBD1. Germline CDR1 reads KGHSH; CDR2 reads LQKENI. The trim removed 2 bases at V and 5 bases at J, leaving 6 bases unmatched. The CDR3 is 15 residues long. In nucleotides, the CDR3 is TGTGCCAGCTCACCAAACAGGGGGCATGGTGAGACCCAGTACTTC. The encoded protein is CASSPNRGHGETQYF.

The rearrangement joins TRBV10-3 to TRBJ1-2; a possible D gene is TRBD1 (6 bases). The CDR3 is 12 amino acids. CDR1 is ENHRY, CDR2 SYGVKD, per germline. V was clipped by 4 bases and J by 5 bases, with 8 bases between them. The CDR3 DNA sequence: TGTGCCATCAGTGGGACAGAATATGGCTACACCTTC. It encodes CAISGTEYGYTF.

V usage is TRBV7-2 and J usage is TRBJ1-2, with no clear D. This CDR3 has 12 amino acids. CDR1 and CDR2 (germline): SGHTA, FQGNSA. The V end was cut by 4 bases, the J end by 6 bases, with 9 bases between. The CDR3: CASSWMADGYTF. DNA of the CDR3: TGTGCCAGCAGCTGGATGGCGGATGGCTACACCTTC. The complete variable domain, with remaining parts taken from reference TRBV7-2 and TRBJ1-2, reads GAGVSQSPSNKVTEKGKDVELRCDPISGHTALYWYRQSLGQGLEFLIYFQGNSAPDKSGLPSDRFSAERTGGSVSTLTIQRTQQEDSAVYLCASSWMADGYTFGSGTRLTVV.

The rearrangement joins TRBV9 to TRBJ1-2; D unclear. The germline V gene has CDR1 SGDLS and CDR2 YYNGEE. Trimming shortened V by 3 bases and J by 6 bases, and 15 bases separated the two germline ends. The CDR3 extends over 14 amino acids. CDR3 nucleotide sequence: TGTGCCAGCAGCGACACGGACGCGAGGGATGGCTACACCTTC. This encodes CASSDTDARDGYTF.

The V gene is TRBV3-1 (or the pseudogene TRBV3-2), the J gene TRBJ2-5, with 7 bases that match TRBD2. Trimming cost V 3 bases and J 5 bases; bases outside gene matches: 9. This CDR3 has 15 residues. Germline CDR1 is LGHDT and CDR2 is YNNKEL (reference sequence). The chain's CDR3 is CASSHGQIGGETQYF. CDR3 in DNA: TGTGCCAGCAGCCACGGGCAGATCGGGGGGGAGACCCAGTACTTC.

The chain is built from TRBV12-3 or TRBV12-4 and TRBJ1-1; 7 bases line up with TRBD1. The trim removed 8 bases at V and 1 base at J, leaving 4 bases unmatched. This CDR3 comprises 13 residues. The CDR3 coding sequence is TGTGCCAGCCGGACAGGAAAGAACACTGAAGCTTTCTTT. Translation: CASRTGKNTEAFF.

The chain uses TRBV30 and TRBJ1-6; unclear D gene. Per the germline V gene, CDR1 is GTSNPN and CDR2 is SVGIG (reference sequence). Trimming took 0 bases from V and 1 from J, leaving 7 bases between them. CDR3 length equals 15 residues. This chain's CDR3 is CAWSVPGSYNSPLHF. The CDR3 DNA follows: TGTGCCTGGAGTGTCCCGGGATCCTATAATTCACCCCTCCACTTT.

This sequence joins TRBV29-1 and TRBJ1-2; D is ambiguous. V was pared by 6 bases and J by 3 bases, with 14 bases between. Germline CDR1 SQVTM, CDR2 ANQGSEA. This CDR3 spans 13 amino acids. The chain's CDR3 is CSVQTEPYYGYTF. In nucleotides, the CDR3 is TGCAGCGTCCAGACTGAGCCCTACTATGGCTACACCTTC.

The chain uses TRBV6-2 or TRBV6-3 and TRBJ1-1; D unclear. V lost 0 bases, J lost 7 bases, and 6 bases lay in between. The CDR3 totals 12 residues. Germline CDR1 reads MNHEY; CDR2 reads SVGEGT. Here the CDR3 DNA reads TGTGCCAGCAGTTACTCTATTCATGAAGCTTTCTTT. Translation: CASSYSIHEAFF.

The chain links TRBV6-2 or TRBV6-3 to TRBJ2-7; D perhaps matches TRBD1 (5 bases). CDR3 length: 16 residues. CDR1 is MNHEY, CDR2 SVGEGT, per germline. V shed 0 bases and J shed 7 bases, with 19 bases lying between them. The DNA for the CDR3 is TGTGCCAGCAGTTACTCGAAGCGCAGGGTTCGTTATGAGCAGTACTTC. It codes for CASSYSKRRVRYEQYF.

The chain's CDR3 is CASSYGLYNEQFF. CDR3 nucleotide sequence: TGTGCCAGCAGTTACGGACTATACAATGAGCAGTTCTTC. The V and J genes are TRBV6-5 and TRBJ2-1; possibly TRBD2 for D (6 bases). The V gene lost 2 bases and the J gene lost 4 bases, with 6 bases spanning the gap. The CDR3 runs 13 residues. Per germline, CDR1 MNHEY and CDR2 SVGAGI.

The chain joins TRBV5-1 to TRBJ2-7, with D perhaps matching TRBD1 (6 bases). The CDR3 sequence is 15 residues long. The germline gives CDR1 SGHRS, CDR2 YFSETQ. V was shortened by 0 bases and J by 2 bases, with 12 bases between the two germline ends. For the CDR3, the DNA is TGCGCCAGCAGCTTGGACAGGGACCTAACCTACGAGCAGTACTTC. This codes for CASSLDRDLTYEQYF.

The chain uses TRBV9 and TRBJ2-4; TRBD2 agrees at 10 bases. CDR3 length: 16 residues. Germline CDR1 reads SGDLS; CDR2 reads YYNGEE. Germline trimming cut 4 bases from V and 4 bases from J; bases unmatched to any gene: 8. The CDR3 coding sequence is TGTGCCAGCAGCCTCCGGACTAGCGGCCTTAAAAACATTCAGTACTTC. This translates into CASSLRTSGLKNIQYF.

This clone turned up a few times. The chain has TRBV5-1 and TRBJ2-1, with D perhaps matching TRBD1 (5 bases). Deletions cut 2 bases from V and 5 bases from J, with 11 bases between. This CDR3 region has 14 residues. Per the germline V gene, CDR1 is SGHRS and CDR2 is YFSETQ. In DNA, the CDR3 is TGCGCCAGCAGCTTCAGGGATCTCCACAATGAGCAGTTCTTC. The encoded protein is CASSFRDLHNEQFF.

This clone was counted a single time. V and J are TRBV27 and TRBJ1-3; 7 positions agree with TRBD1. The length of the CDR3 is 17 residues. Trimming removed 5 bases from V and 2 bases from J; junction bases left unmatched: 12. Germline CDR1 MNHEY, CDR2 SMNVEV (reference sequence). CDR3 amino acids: CASSRDRGGFTGNTIYF. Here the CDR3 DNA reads TGTGCCAGCAGTCGAGACAGAGGGGGCTTTACTGGAAACACCATATATTTT.

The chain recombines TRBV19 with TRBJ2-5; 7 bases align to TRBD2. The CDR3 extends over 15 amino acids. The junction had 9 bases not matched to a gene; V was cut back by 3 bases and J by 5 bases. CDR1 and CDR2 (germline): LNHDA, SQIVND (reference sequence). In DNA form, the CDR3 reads TGTGCCAGTAGTATCTCGGGGGGTATTGGGGAGACCCAGTACTTC. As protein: CASSISGGIGETQYF.

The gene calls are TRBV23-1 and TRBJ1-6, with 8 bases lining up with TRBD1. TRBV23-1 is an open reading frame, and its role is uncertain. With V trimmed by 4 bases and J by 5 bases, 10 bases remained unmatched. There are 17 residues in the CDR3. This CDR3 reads CASSRPLWDRNNSPLHF. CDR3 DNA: TGCGCCAGCAGTCGACCCCTTTGGGACAGGAATAATTCACCCCTCCACTTT.

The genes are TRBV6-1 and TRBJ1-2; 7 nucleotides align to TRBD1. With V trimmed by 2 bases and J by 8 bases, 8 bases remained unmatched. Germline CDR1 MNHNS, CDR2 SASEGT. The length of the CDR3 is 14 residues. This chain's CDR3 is CASSEISDRSGYTF. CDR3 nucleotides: TGTGCCAGCAGTGAAATATCGGACAGGTCGGGCTACACCTTC.

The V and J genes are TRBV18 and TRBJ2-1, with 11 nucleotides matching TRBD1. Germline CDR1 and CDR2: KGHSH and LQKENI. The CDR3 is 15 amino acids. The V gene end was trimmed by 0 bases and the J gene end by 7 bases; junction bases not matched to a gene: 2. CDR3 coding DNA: TGTGCCAGCTCACCACCAGGGACAGGGGGAAATGAGCAGTTCTTC. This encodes CASSPPGTGGNEQFF.

This CDR3 is CASSVGPTGVSGETQYF. CDR3 bases: TGTGCCAGCAGTGTTGGGCCTACAGGGGTCAGTGGGGAGACCCAGTACTTC. V usage is TRBV2 and J usage is TRBJ2-5; 7 bases line up with TRBD1. Germline V gene data show CDR1 as SNHLY and CDR2 as FYNNEI. This CDR3 is 17 amino acids long. V shed 4 bases and J 5 bases; nucleotides not matched to a gene: 16.

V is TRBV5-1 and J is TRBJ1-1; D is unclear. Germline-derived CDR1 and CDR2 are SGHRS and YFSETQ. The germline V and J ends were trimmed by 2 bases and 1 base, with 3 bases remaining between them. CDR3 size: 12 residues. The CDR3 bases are TGCGCCAGCAGCTTTCCGAACACTGAAGCTTTCTTT. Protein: CASSFPNTEAFF.